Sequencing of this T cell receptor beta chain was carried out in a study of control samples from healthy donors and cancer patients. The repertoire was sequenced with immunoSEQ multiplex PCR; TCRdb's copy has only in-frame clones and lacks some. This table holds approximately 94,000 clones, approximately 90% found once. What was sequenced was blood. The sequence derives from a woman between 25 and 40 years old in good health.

The CDR3 DNA reads TGTGCCAGCACCGAGGGAGCGCGCCTGAGCAATCAGCCCCAGCATTTT. Protein: CASTEGARLSNQPQHF. V usage is TRBV2 and J usage is TRBJ1-5; D gene ambiguous. CDR1 SNHLY and CDR2 FYNNEI come from the germline V gene. Trimming pared 7 bases from V and 1 base from J, leaving 17 bases between. This CDR3 spans 16 amino acids.